The clone carrying this T cell receptor beta chain occurred many times. The target antigen is unknown. The sample comes from a study of Graves' ophthalmopathy and Graves' hyperthyroidism. Study outcomes and limitations: Also, most clonotypes expanded in the thyroid above 0.001 frequency appeared in blood. Using 13 signatures, a model distinguished ophthalmopathy from stable hyperthyroidism, reaching more than 85% sensitivity and 81.08% specificity.

No progression to ophthalmopathy over 18 months defined stable hyperthyroidism. Certain patients, namely those with other autoimmune diseases, uncontrolled infections, pregnancy or lactation, were excluded. From RNA, the CDR3 regions of TCR beta chains were amplified and sequenced. First-round RT-PCR used HTBI primers; second-round multiplex PCR followed. TCRdb re-analysed the multiplex PCR reads in MiXCR, keeping a single row per CDR3 protein. The table lists about 620,000 distinct CDR3 sequences, 22% of them singletons. Sequenced: peripheral blood. The TCR sequence derives from a woman in her late teens or twenties with stable Graves' hyperthyroidism. Some clones in this sample may be carry-over from other donors' samples.

The CDR3 sequence: CASSLTDRYSYEQYF. Here the CDR3 DNA reads TGCGCCAGCAGCTTGACGGACAGATACTCCTACGAGCAGTACTTC. This chain connects TRBV5-1 to TRBJ2-7, with a tentative D call TRBD1 (6 bases). Trimming removed 1 base from V and 0 bases from J, with 11 bases in between. The CDR3 is 15 amino acids. CDR1 is SGHRS and CDR2 is YFSETQ in the germline V gene.